This entry lists 18 T cell receptor beta chains sequenced from one sample in a study of shared clonotypes between healthy human individuals. TCRdb's copy holds only in-frame clones and misses some; the assay was immunoSEQ multiplex PCR. This sample has 950,000 to 1,300,000 clones, with more than 65% found just once. The sample was memory CD4+ T cells sorted from blood. Regarding subset: CD45RA-negative fraction. The receptors here all came from a man younger than 30 in good health.

This clone occurred many times. Additional DNA sequences in this sample encode the identical CDR3. CDR3 DNA: TGTGCCAGCAGCGTAGAAAGCAGGGCTGGAAACACCATATATTTT. This encodes CASSVESRAGNTIYF. The chain couples TRBV9 to TRBJ1-3, with D possibly matching TRBD1 (5 bases). CDR3 length equals 15 residues. V was trimmed by 0 bases and J by 2 bases, leaving 9 bases between them. Per the germline V gene, CDR1 is SGDLS and CDR2 is YYNGEE.

This clone was seen only a few times. This rearrangement joins TRBV10-3 to TRBJ2-1; the match to TRBD2 covers 13 bases. Germline lookup yields CDR1 ENHRY and CDR2 SYGVKD. The junction had 7 bases not matched to a gene; V was cut back by 3 bases and J by 5 bases. CDR3 length equals 17 residues. The CDR3 loop reads CAISDEGLAGLNNEQFF. The DNA of the CDR3 is TGTGCCATCAGTGATGAGGGACTAGCGGGACTGAACAATGAGCAGTTCTTC.

This clone has a handful of counts. The chain carries TRBV7-9 and TRBJ1-1, with a possible D match to TRBD1 (5 bases). Germline CDR1 is SEHNR and CDR2 is FQNEAQ (reference sequence). V was cut by 0 bases and J by 4 bases, with 9 bases left in between. CDR3 length: 14 residues. CDR3 bases: TGTGCCAGCAGCTTAGCCCTCGGGACCACTGAAGCTTTCTTT. Translation: CASSLALGTTEAFF.

This clone was counted only a few times. V usage is TRBV10-3 and J usage is TRBJ1-2, with 10 bases identical to TRBD1. Germline CDR1 is ENHRY and CDR2 is SYGVKD. V lost 7 bases and J lost 4; bases outside the gene matches: 3. This CDR3 region has 13 residues. Written as DNA, the CDR3 is TGTGCCATCAATGGGGACAGGGGCTATGGCTACACCTTC. It encodes CAINGDRGYGYTF.

With regard to this clone: The germline gene is not matched at one end of the junction; a read error may be the cause. The CDR3 DNA reads TGTGCCAGCAGCCACCCTAGGATGCCGGGACCCCGAGACTTC. Its protein is CASSHPRMPGPRDF. The rearrangement joins TRBV7-2 to TRBJ2-7; the D call may be TRBD1 or TRBD2 (5 bases each). The CDR3 runs to 14 residues. Germline V gene sequence: CDR1 SGHTA, CDR2 FQGNSA.

This clone has only a few counts. The chain links TRBV10-3 to TRBJ1-6; no definite D call. Germline CDR1 ENHRY, CDR2 SYGVKD. This CDR3 spans 14 amino acids. V dropped 0 bases and J dropped 7 bases, with 7 bases sitting between them. As DNA, the CDR3 is TGTGCCATCAGTGAGTCGCGGGCAAATTCACCCCTCCACTTT. It codes for CAISESRANSPLHF.

The V gene is TRBV25-1, the J gene TRBJ1-6, with D perhaps TRBD1 (6 bases). Trimming cost V 4 bases and J 10 bases, with 14 bases left between them. CDR3 size: 14 residues. Germline-derived CDR1 and CDR2 are MGHDK and SYGVNS. The DNA for the CDR3 is TGTGCCAGCAGTGGTCGTGGGGGGCTATCACCCCTCCACTTT. It codes for CASSGRGGLSPLHF.

This clone has only one observation. V is TRBV5-1 and J is TRBJ2-1, with D possibly TRBD2 on 5 matching bases. Germline values: CDR1 SGHRS, CDR2 YFSETQ. Trimming stripped 6 bases from V and 0 bases from J, with 16 bases between. The CDR3 has 16 residues. CDR3 region: CASTLGGSSSYNEQFF. CDR3 coding DNA: TGCGCCAGCACCCTTGGAGGCTCTTCCTCCTACAATGAGCAGTTCTTC.

The chain recombines TRBV9 with TRBJ2-3; TRBD2 matches at 7 bases. Per the germline V gene, CDR1 is SGDLS and CDR2 is YYNGEE. CDR3 length equals 15 residues. V lost 5 bases, J lost 2 bases, and 8 bases stayed unmatched. CDR3 in amino acids: CASRAISGPTDTQYF. The CDR3 nucleotides are TGTGCCAGCAGAGCCATTAGCGGGCCCACAGATACGCAGTATTTT.

This chain connects TRBV5-1 to TRBJ2-2; TRBD1 is a possible D gene (6 bases). V lost 0 bases and J lost 3, with 12 bases in between. The CDR3 length is 16 residues. Germline CDR1 and CDR2: SGHRS and YFSETQ. CDR3 loop: CASSLVSGDHTGELFF. In DNA form, the CDR3 reads TGCGCCAGCAGCTTGGTTTCAGGGGATCACACCGGGGAGCTGTTTTTT.

Concerning this clone itself: This sequence may be a read error, since a much larger clone differs from it by one base. Other nucleotide sequences in the sample specify the same CDR3. V gene TRBV7-9 combines with J gene TRBJ1-2, with a weak D call TRBD1 (5 bases). The germline V gene encodes CDR1 SEHNR and CDR2 FQNEAQ (reference sequence). The V gene lost 3 bases and the J gene lost 2 bases, with 7 bases spanning the gap. This CDR3 spans 13 amino acids. The CDR3 sequence is CASSFGGNYGYTF. CDR3 DNA sequence: TGTGCCAGCAGCTTCGGGGGGAACTATGGCTACACCTTC.

The chain couples TRBV28 to TRBJ1-2, with D tentatively TRBD1 (6 bases). The CDR3 is made up of 14 amino acids. V lost 8 bases, J lost 4 bases, and 17 bases lay in between. Germline lookup yields CDR1 MDHEN and CDR2 SYDVKM. In nucleotides, the CDR3 is TGTGCCAGCCGCCTAAGTGGACAGTTCTATGGCTACACCTTC. Translated, it gives CASRLSGQFYGYTF.

This chain connects TRBV30 to TRBJ1-2; 7 bases map to TRBD1. The CDR3 runs to 13 residues. Germline V gene sequence: CDR1 GTSNPN, CDR2 SVGIG (reference sequence). Germline trimming cut 4 bases from V and 0 bases from J; bases unmatched to any gene: 2. The CDR3 region is CAWNGQANYGYTF. CDR3 DNA: TGTGCCTGGAACGGACAGGCTAACTATGGCTACACCTTC.

The chain recombines TRBV5-8 with TRBJ2-3, with TRBD2 as a possible D gene (7 bases). V was pared by 4 bases and J by 2 bases, with 20 bases between. This CDR3 spans 17 amino acids. Germline assignment: CDR1 SGHTS and CDR2 YDEGEE. The CDR3 bases are TGTGCCAGCAGCCCGGGTTGGGGGGGGGCGTTCACAGATACGCAGTATTTT. Translation: CASSPGWGGAFTDTQYF. The full variable domain, in which reference TRBV5-8 and TRBJ2-3 provide the parts outside the CDR3, is EAGVTQSPTHLIKTRGQQATLRCSPISGHTSVYWYQQALGLGLQFLLWYDEGEERNRGNFPPRFSGRQFPNYSSELNVNALELEDSALYLCASSPGWGGAFTDTQYFGPGTRLTVL.

A few counts support this clone. The genes are TRBV5-5 and TRBJ1-6; no clear D. The V gene lost 0 bases and the J gene lost 1 base, with 5 bases spanning the gap. The CDR3 is made up of 15 amino acids. The germline gives CDR1 SGHKS, CDR2 YYEKEE (reference sequence). The CDR3, as DNA: TGTGCCAGCAGCTTGGAGGGTTCCTATAATTCACCCCTCCACTTT. It codes for CASSLEGSYNSPLHF. Looking up the rest from reference TRBV5-5 and TRBJ1-6 gives the full variable domain: DAGVTQSPTHLIKTRGQQVTLRCSPISGHKSVSWYQQVLGQGPQFIFQYYEKEERGRGNFPDRFSARQFPNYSSELNVNALLLGDSALYLCASSLEGSYNSPLHFGNGTRLTVT.

This clone has at least ten counts. V gene TRBV7-3 combines with J gene TRBJ2-7, with TRBD1 as a possible D gene (7 bases). V was shortened by 4 bases and J by 3 bases, with 16 bases between the two germline ends. The CDR3 extends over 15 amino acids. Germline-derived CDR1 and CDR2 are SGHTA and FQGTGA. In nucleotides, the CDR3 is TGTGCCAGCAGCTCCTCAGGGGGGCCACTCTACGAGCAGTACTTC. It is translated as CASSSSGGPLYEQYF.

The chain recombines TRBV5-5 with TRBJ1-1; D remains unclear. Trimming removed 0 bases at V and 2 bases at J, with 11 bases between. This CDR3 comprises 15 residues. Germline V gene lookup returns CDR1 SGHKS and CDR2 YYEKEE (reference sequence). This CDR3 reads CASSLAVTRNTEAFF. CDR3 in DNA: TGTGCCAGCAGCTTGGCTGTTACGCGAAACACTGAAGCTTTCTTT.

As to this clone: This CDR3 is also generated by other DNA sequences in the sample. The chain employs TRBV5-1 and TRBJ1-5, with D uncertain. From germline, CDR1 is SGHRS and CDR2 YFSETQ. V was trimmed by 0 bases and J by 2 bases, leaving 9 bases between them. The CDR3 covers 15 residues. The CDR3 reads CASSLDGLGNQPQHF. For the CDR3, the DNA is TGCGCCAGCAGCTTGGACGGGCTAGGCAATCAGCCCCAGCATTTT. The full variable domain, completed using reference TRBV5-1 and TRBJ1-5, is KAGVTQTPRYLIKTRGQQVTLSCSPISGHRSVSWYQQTPGQGLQFLFEYFSETQRNKGNFPGRFSGRQFSNSRSEMNVSTLELGDSALYLCASSLDGLGNQPQHFGDGTRLSIL.